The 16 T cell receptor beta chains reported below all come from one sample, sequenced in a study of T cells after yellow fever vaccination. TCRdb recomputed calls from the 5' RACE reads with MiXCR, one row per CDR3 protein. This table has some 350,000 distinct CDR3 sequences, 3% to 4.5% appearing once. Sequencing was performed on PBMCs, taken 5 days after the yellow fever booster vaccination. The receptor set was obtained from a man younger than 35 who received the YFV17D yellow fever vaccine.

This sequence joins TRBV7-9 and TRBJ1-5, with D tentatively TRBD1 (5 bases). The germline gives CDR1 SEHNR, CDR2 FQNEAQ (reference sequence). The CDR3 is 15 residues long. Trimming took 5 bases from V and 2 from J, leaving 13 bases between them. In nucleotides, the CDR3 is TGTGCCAGCAGCGCCGGTAGGGGTGGCAATCAGCCCCAGCATTTT. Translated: CASSAGRGGNQPQHF.

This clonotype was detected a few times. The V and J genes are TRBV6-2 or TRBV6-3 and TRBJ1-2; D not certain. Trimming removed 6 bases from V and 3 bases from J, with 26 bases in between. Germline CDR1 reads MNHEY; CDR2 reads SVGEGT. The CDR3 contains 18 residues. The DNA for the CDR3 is TGTGCCAGCAGATTAAAACCCTCGCCCGGCTGGCGGGACTATGGCTACACCTTC. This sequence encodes CASRLKPSPGWRDYGYTF.

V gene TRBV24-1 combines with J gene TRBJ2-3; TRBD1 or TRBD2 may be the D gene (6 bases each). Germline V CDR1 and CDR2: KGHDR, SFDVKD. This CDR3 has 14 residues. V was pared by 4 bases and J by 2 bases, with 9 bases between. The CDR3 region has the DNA TGTGCCACCAGTGACGGGGGCCTCACAGATACGCAGTATTTT. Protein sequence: CATSDGGLTDTQYF.

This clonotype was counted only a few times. CDR3 amino acids: CASNWDRDTEAFF. The CDR3 region has the DNA TGTGCCAGTAATTGGGACAGGGACACTGAAGCTTTCTTT. The rearrangement uses TRBV19 and TRBJ1-1, with 9 bases aligning to TRBD1. The germline V gene encodes CDR1 LNHDA and CDR2 SQIVND (reference sequence). CDR3 length equals 13 residues. With V trimmed by 7 bases and J by 3 bases, 3 bases remained unmatched. Based on the CDR3 plus reference TRBV19 and TRBJ1-1, the full variable domain is DGGITQSPKYLFRKEGQNVTLSCEQNLNHDAMYWYRQDPGQGLRLIYYSQIVNDFQKGDIAEGYSVSREKKESFPLTVTSAQKNPTAFYLCASNWDRDTEAFFGQGTRLTVV.

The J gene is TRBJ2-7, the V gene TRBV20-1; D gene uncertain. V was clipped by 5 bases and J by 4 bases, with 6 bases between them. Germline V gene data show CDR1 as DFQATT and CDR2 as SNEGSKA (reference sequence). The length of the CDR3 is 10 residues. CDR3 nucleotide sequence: TGCAGTGCTGGTAATTACGAGCAGTACTTC. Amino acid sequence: CSAGNYEQYF.

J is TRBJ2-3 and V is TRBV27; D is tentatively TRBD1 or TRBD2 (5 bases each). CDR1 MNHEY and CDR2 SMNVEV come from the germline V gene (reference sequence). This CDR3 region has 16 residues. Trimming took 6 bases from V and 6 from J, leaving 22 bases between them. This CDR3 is CASRASHRLGADTQYF. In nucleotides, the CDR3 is TGTGCCAGCAGGGCCTCTCACAGGCTCGGGGCCGATACGCAGTATTTT.

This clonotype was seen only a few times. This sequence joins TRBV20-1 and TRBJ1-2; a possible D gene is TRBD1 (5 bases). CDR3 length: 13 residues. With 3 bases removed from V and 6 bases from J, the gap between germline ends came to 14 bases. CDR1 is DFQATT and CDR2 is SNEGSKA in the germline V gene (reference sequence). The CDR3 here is CSASGHIRDGYTF. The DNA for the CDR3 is TGCAGTGCTAGCGGACACATAAGAGATGGCTACACCTTC.

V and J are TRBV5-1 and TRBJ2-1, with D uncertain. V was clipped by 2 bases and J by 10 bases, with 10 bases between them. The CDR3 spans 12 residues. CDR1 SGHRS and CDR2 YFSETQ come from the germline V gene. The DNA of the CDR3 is TGCGCCAGCAGCTTCGACGCCAGGGAGCAGTTCTTC. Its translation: CASSFDAREQFF.

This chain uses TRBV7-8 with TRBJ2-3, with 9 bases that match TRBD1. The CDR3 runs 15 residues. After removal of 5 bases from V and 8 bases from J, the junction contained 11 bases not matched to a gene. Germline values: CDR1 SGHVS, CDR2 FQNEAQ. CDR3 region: CASSQGQGFRATQYF. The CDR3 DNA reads TGTGCCAGCAGCCAGGGACAGGGTTTTCGGGCTACGCAGTATTTT.

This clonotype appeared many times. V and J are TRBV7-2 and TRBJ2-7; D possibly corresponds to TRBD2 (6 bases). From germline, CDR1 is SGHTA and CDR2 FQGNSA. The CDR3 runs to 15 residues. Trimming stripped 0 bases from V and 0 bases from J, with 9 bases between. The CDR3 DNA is TGTGCCAGCAGCTTAGCCGTAGCGGTCTCCTACGAGCAGTACTTC. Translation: CASSLAVAVSYEQYF.

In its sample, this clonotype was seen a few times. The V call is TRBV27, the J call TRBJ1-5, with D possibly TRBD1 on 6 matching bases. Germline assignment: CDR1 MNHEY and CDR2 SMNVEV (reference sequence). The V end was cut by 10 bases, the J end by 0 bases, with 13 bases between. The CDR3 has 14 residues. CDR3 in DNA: TGTGCCAAAGAGGGGGGCCGTAGCAATCAGCCCCAGCATTTT. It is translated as CAKEGGRSNQPQHF.

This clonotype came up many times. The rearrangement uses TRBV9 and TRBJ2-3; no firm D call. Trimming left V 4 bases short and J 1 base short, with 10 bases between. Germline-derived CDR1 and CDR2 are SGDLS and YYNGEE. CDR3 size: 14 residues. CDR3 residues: CASSPFQGTDTQYF. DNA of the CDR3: TGTGCCAGCAGCCCCTTTCAGGGCACAGATACGCAGTATTTT.

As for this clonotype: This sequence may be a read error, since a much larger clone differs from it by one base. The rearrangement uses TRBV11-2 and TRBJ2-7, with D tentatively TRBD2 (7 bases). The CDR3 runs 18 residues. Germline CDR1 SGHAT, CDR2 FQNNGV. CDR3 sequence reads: CSSSLSLIAGASAYEQYF. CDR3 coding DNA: TGTTCCAGCAGCTTATCTTTGATTGCGGGGGCCTCCGCCTACGAGCAGTACTTC.

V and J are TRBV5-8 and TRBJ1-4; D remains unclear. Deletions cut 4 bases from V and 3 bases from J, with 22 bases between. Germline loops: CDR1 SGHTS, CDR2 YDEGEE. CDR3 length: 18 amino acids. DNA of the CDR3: TGTGCCAGCAGCAATTATCTAACCTCAGGCGCTTCTAATGAAAAACTGTTTTTT. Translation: CASSNYLTSGASNEKLFF. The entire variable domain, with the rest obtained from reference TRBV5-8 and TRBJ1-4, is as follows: EAGVTQSPTHLIKTRGQQATLRCSPISGHTSVYWYQQALGLGLQFLLWYDEGEERNRGNFPPRFSGRQFPNYSSELNVNALELEDSALYLCASSNYLTSGASNEKLFFGSGTQLSVL.

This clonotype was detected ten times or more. In DNA form, the CDR3 reads TGCGCCAGCAGCTTGGATAGTGTCGAGGCTAGCACAGATACGCAGTATTTT. Encoded protein: CASSLDSVEASTDTQYF. The chain carries TRBV5-1 and TRBJ2-3, with no clear D. The germline V gene has CDR1 SGHRS and CDR2 YFSETQ. This CDR3 has 17 residues. V lost 0 bases and J lost 0, with 14 bases in between.

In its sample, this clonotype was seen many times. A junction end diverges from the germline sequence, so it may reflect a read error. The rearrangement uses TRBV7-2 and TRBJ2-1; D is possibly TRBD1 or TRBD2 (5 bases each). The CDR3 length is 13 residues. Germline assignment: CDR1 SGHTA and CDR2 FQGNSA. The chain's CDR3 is CASSLGRDNEQFF. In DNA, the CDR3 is TGCGCCAGCAGCTTGGGGCGGGACAATGAGCAGTTCTTC.